What follows is one T cell receptor beta chain and its context. No antigen is known for it. This sample was included in a study of cytomegalovirus exposure and HLA in healthy donors. Between the trimmed V and J ends, which lost 8 bases and 2 bases, there was a span of 14 bases. Germline lookup yields CDR1 SEHNR and CDR2 FQNEAQ (reference sequence). The CDR3 is 14 amino acids. The study's findings and limits: Later findings reportedly placed an Asian-associated ancestry cluster below the approximately 670-donor mean for N-insertions. As confirmed in vitro, a few CMV-associated chains were specific for CMV antigens. Sequencing depth roughly uniform across donors was assumed in presence/absence analyses.

Amplification used 60 Vbeta primers and 13 Jbeta primers. Clones were sequenced by immunoSEQ multiplex PCR, and TCRdb holds only the in-frame ones, with some missing. This sample carries fewer than 200,000 clones, about two thirds of them seen once, and the ten largest clones take 4% to 5.5%. The sequenced sample was PBMCs. The chain combines TRBV7-9 with TRBJ2-3; weak D call: TRBD2 (5 bases). The TCR comes from a woman between 18 and 29 years old in good health and CMV-seropositive. The CDR3 sequence is CASSDSTNTDTQYF. CDR3 coding DNA: TGTGCCAGCTCGGATTCGACTAACACAGATACGCAGTATTTT.